This T cell receptor (beta chain) was sequenced during a study of T cell changes during pregnancy in multiple sclerosis. The assay was immunoSEQ multiplex PCR, and TCRdb's table has in-frame clones only and misses some. The table includes about 64,000 clones, more than 90% detected once. This sample comprised peripheral blood, obtained in the second trimester of pregnancy. The sequence derives from a female donor with multiple sclerosis, enrolled in a pregnancy study.

CDR3: CASSAGGLEQYF. CDR3 in DNA: TGTGCCAGCAGTGCGGGAGGCCTCGAGCAGTACTTC. The gene calls are TRBV27 and TRBJ2-7; 8 bases fit TRBD2. Germline lookup yields CDR1 MNHEY and CDR2 SMNVEV (reference sequence). V shed 5 bases and J 6 bases; nucleotides not matched to a gene: 3. CDR3 length: 12 residues.